This T cell receptor (beta chain) emerged from a study of shared clonotypes between healthy human individuals. From CD4+ cells came CD45RA+ naive and CD45RA-negative memory subsets. General observations from the study: Naive CD4 clonotype sharing across a few donors was 4.5% to 6%. The low donor count limited represented genetic and exposure-history diversity.

Under the authors' procedure: There were no quality scores in the junction-only immunoSEQ sequences, so filtering differed. Clones were read by immunoSEQ multiplex PCR, and TCRdb kept only the in-frame ones, dropping some. The V and J calls and the clone size are those of that table, but D and trimming were determined from the DNA. The data hold some 680,000 clones, with about 80% observed a single time. A note on this clone: The antigen remains undetermined.

The CDR3 covers 15 residues. J lost 7 bases, V lost 6 bases, and 13 bases had no gene match. The germline CDR1 and CDR2 sequences are MDHEN and SYDVKM. The TCR comes from a woman between 25 and 40 years old in good health. Sequencing used memory CD4+ T cells sorted from blood. The subset is: CD45RA-negative fraction. J is TRBJ2-7 and V is TRBV28; TRBD1 matches 9 bases. The CDR3 protein is CASSPPGQGPQEQYF. CDR3 DNA sequence: TGTGCCAGCAGCCCCCCGGGACAGGGACCTCAGGAGCAGTACTTC.